This is a list of T cell receptor beta chains from one sample in a study of blood T cell repertoires in COVID-19. Generated by immunoSEQ multiplex PCR, the TCRdb table keeps only in-frame clones and is missing some. The data contain 160,000 or so clones, 86% of them singletons. What was sequenced was peripheral blood. The receptors derive from a woman in her 70s with acute or convalescent COVID-19. Both conserved end residues are part of each CDR3. Each record gives: V gene, clone size, J gene, D gene, CDR3 length, CDR3 DNA, CDR3 protein. D genes are given only for firm matches. Not all rows give a size; the values are once, few, many and, for expanded clones, a class.

TRBV29-1	-	TRBJ2-7	TRBD2	13	TGCAGCGTTGACGGGCTAGCGGGTGGCGAGCAGTACTTC	CSVDGLAGGEQYF
TRBV9	-	TRBJ2-3	TRBD2	15	TGTGCCAGCAGCGCGGGGCAGCGGGAGGGAGATACGCAGTATTTT	CASSAGQREGDTQYF
TRBV6-5	-	TRBJ1-5	TRBD1	14	TGTGCCAGCGGCACGGACAGGGGAGGTCAGCCCCAGCATTTT	CASGTDRGGQPQHF
TRBV11-3	-	TRBJ2-1	TRBD2	18	TGTGCCAGCAGCCCGGGACTAGCGGGACTGCCAGTCGGCAATGAGCAGTTCTTC	CASSPGLAGLPVGNEQFF
TRBV9	-	TRBJ2-5	-	13	TGTGCCAGCAGCGTCGCACCAGAAGAGACCCAGTACTTC	CASSVAPEETQYF
TRBV7-2	-	TRBJ1-5	-	15	TGTGCCAGCAGCTTAGCACAGGCGAACAATCAGCCCCAGCATTTT	CASSLAQANNQPQHF
TRBV10-2	-	TRBJ1-4	-	14	TGCGCCAGCAGTGAGGCGGGCAGTAATGAAAAACTGTTTTTT	CASSEAGSNEKLFF
TRBV30	-	TRBJ1-2	TRBD1	14	TGTGCCTGGAGGACGACAGGGGACGGGTATGGCTACACCTTC	CAWRTTGDGYGYTF
TRBV7-2	-	TRBJ2-2	-	16	TGTGCCAGCAGCTTAAGAGGAGGGGTTAACACCGGGGAGCTGTTTTTT	CASSLRGGVNTGELFF
TRBV6-2/TRBV6-3	-	TRBJ1-6	TRBD1	13	TGTGCCAGCAGTGACAGGGGTTATTCACCCCTCCACTTT	CASSDRGYSPLHF
TRBV5-5	-	TRBJ2-1	-	14	TGTGCCAGCAGCTTGGGGGGACTGGTGAATGAGCAGTTCTTC	CASSLGGLVNEQFF
TRBV5-1	-	TRBJ2-1	-	11	TGCGCCAGCAGCTACGGGGATGAGCAGTTCTTC	CASSYGDEQFF
TRBV3-1/TRBV3-2	few	TRBJ1-1	-	16	TGTGCCAGCAGCCAAGCGGCGGGGGGCGGTAGGACTGAAGCTTTCTTT	CASSQAAGGGRTEAFF
TRBV19	-	TRBJ1-1	-	17	TGTGCCAGTAGTAGGCCCGGCGGAGGGCATTACAACACTGAAGCTTTCTTT	CASSRPGGGHYNTEAFF
TRBV24-1	-	TRBJ2-1	TRBD2	13	TGTGCCACCAGTCCAGCGGGATTGATTGAGCAGTTCTTC	CATSPAGLIEQFF
TRBV3-1/TRBV3-2	-	TRBJ1-2	-	11	TGTGCCAGCGGCGACTTCCCAAGACACACCTTC	CASGDFPRHTF
TRBV2	-	TRBJ2-7	-	14	TGTGCCAGCAGGCGGGACGGCAGCTCCTACGAGCAGTACTTC	CASRRDGSSYEQYF
TRBV3-1/TRBV3-2	-	TRBJ2-6	-	18	TGTGCCAGCAGCCGCCGATACAGATCGGACTCTGGGGCCAACGTCCTGACTTTC	CASSRRYRSDSGANVLTF
TRBV10-1	-	TRBJ2-2	TRBD1	14	TGCGCCACCGTCCTTACAGGGGAGCCCGGGGAGCTGTTTTTT	CATVLTGEPGELFF
TRBV11-2	-	TRBJ1-3	TRBD1	16	TGTGCCAGCAGCTCCCTGACAGGGGCCTCTGGAAACACCATATATTTT	CASSSLTGASGNTIYF